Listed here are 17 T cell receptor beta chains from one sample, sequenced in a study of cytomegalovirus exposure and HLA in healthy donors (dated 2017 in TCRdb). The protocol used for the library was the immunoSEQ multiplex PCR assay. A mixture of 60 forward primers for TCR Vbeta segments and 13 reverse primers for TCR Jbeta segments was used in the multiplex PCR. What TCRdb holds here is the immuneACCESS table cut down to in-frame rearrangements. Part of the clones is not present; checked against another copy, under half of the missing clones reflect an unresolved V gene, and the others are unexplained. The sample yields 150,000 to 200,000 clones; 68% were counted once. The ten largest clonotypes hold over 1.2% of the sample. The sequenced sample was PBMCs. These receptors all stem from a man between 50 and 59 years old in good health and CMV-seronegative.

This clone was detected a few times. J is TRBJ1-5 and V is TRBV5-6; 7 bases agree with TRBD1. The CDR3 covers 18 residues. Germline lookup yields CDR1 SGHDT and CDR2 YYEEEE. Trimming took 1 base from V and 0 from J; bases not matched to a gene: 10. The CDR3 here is CASSLSYTGADSNQPQHF. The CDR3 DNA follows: TGTGCCAGCAGCTTGTCCTATACAGGGGCCGATAGCAATCAGCCCCAGCATTTT.

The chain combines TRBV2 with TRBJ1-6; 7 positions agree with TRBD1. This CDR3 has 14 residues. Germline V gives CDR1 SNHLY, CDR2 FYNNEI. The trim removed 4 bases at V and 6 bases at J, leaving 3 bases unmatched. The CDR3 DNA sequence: TGTGCCAGCAGTGCGGACAGGTTTAATTCACCCCTCCACTTT. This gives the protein CASSADRFNSPLHF.

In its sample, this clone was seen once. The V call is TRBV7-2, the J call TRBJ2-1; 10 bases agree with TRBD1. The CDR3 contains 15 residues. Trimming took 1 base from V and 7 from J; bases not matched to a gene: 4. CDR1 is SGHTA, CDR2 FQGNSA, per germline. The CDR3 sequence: CASSLGGQGMNEQFF. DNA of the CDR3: TGTGCCAGCAGCTTAGGGGGACAGGGGATGAATGAGCAGTTCTTC.

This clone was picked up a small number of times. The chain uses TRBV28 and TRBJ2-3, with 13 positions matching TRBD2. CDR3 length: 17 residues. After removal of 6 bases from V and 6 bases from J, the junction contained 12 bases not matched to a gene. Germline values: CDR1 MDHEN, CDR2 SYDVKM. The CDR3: CASRYPGLAGTRDTQYF. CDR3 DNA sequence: TGTGCCAGCAGATACCCGGGACTAGCGGGGACCAGGGATACGCAGTATTTT.

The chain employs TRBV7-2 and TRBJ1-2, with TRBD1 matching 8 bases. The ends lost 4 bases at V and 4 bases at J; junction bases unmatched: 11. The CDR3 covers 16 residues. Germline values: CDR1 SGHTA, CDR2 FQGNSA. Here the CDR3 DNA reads TGTGCCAGCAGCTCAGGGGGCGGGCACCGACTCTATGGCTACACCTTC. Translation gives CASSSGGGHRLYGYTF.

The chain's CDR3 is CASSLVRPGRGYEQYF. The DNA of the CDR3 is TGTGCCAGCAGCTTAGTACGGCCAGGTCGGGGTTACGAGCAGTACTTC. The chain joins TRBV11-2 to TRBJ2-7; D is possibly TRBD2 (5 bases). Trimming left V 1 base short and J 4 bases short, with 17 bases between. CDR3 size: 16 residues. Germline V gives CDR1 SGHAT, CDR2 FQNNGV.

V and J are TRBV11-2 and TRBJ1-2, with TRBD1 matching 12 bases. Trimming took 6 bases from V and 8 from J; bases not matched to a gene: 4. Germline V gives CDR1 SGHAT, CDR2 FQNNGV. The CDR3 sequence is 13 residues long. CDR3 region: CASRTGTGGGYTF. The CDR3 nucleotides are TGTGCCAGCAGGACCGGGACAGGGGGCGGCTACACCTTC.

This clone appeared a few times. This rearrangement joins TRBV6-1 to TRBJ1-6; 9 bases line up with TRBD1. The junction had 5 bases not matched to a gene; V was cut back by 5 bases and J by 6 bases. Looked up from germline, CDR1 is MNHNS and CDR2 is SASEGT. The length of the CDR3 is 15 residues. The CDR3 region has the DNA TGTGCCAGCAGTCCTGACAGGGGGATTAATTCACCCCTCCACTTT. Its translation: CASSPDRGINSPLHF.

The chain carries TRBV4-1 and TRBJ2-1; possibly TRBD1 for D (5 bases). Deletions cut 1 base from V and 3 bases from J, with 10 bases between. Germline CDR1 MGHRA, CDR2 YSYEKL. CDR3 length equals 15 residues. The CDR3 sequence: CASSQGIGVYNEQFF. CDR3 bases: TGCGCCAGCAGCCAAGGCATAGGGGTCTACAATGAGCAGTTCTTC.

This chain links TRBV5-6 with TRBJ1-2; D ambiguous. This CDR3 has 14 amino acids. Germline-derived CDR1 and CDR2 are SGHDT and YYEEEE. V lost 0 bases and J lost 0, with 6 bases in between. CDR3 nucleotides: TGTGCCAGCAGCTTGGACGGTTCTAACTATGGCTACACCTTC. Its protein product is CASSLDGSNYGYTF.

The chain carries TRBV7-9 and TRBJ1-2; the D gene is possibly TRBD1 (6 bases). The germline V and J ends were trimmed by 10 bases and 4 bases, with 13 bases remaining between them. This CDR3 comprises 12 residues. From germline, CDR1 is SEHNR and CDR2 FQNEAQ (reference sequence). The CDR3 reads CAMGQGSYGYTF. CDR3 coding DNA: TGTGCCATGGGGCAGGGGAGCTATGGCTACACCTTC.

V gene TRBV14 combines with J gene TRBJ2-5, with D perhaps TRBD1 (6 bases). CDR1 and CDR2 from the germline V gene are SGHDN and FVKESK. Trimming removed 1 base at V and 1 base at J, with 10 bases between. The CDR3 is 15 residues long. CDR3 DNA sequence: TGTGCCAGCAGCCAAGCCACAGGGCCCCAAGAGACCCAGTACTTC. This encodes CASSQATGPQETQYF.

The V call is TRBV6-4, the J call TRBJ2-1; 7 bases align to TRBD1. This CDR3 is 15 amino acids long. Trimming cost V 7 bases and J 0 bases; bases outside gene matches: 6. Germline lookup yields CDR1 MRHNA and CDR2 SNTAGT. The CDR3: CASKRTGTSYNEQFF. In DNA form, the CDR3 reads TGTGCCAGCAAGCGGACAGGTACCTCCTACAATGAGCAGTTCTTC.

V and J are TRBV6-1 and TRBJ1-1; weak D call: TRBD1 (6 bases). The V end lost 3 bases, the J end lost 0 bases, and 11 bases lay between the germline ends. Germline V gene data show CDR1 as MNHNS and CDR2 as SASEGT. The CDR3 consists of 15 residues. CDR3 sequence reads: CASSEPGAMNTEAFF. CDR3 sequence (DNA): TGTGCCAGCAGTGAGCCAGGGGCAATGAACACTGAAGCTTTCTTT.

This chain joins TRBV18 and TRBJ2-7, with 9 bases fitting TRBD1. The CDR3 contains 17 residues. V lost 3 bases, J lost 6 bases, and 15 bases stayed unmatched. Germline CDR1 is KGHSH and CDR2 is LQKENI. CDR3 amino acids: CASSPTGTGSPSVEQYF. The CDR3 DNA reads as TGTGCCAGCTCACCCACCGGGACAGGGAGCCCCTCGGTCGAGCAGTACTTC.

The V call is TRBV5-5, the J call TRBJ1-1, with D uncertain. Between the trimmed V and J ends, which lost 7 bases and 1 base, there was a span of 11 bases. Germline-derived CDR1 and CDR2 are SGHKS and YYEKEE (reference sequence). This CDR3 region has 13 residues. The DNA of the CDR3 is TGTGCCAGCTTGGGCATGCCGAACACTGAAGCTTTCTTT. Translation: CASLGMPNTEAFF.

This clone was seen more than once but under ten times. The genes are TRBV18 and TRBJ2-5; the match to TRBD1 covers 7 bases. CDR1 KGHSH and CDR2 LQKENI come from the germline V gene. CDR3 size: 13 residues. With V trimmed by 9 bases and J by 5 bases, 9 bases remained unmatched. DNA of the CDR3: TGTGCCAGTCTACAGGGGTTGTTGGAGACCCAGTACTTC. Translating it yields CASLQGLLETQYF.